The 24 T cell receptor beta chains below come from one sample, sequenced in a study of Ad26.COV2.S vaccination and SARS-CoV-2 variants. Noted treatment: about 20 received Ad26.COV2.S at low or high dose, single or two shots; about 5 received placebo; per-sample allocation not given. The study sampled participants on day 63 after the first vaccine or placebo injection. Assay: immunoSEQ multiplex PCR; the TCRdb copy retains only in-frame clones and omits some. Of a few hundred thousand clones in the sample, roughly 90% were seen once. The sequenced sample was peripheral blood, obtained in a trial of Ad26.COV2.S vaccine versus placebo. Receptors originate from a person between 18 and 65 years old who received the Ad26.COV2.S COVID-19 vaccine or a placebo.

CDR3 region: CASSLEPTGLNTEAFF. DNA for the CDR3: TGCGCCAGCAGCTTGGAACCCACAGGGTTGAACACTGAAGCTTTCTTT. The chain links TRBV5-1 to TRBJ1-1, with D possibly TRBD1 on 6 matching bases. CDR1 and CDR2 (germline): SGHRS, YFSETQ. This CDR3 contains 16 residues. Trimming removed 0 bases at V and 0 bases at J, with 12 bases between.

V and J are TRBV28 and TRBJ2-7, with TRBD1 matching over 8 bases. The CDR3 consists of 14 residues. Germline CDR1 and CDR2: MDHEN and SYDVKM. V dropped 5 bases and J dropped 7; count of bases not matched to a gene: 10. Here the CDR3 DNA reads TGTGCCAGCAGTAAAGGACAGGGTGCGAGGGAGCAGTACTTC. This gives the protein CASSKGQGAREQYF.

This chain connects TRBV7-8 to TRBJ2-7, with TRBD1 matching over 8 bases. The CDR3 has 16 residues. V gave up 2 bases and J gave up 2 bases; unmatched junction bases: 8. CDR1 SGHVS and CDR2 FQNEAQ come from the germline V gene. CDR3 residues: CASSLSRGQAAYEQYF. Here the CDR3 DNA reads TGTGCCAGCAGCTTAAGTAGGGGACAGGCCGCCTACGAGCAGTACTTC. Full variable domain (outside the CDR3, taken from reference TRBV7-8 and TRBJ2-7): GAGVSQSPRYKVAKRGQDVALRCDPISGHVSLFWYQQALGQGPEFLTYFQNEAQLDKSGLPSDRFFAERPEGSVSTLKIQRTQQEDSAVYLCASSLSRGQAAYEQYFGPGTRLTVT.

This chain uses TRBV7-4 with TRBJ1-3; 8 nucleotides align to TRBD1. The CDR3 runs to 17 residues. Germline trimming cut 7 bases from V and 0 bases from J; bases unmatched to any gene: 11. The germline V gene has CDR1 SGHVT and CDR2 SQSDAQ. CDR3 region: CASNTCDRGSSGNTIYF. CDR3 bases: TGTGCCAGCAACACGTGCGACAGGGGTTCCTCTGGAAACACCATATATTTT.

This CDR3 is CASRETAGGVSPLHF. The CDR3 region has the DNA TGTGCCAGCAGGGAAACCGCAGGGGGAGTCTCACCCCTCCACTTT. The gene calls are TRBV6-4 and TRBJ1-6, with TRBD1 matching 7 bases. The CDR3 consists of 15 residues. Germline V CDR1 and CDR2: MRHNA, SNTAGT. J lost 10 bases, V lost 6 bases, and 12 bases had no gene match.

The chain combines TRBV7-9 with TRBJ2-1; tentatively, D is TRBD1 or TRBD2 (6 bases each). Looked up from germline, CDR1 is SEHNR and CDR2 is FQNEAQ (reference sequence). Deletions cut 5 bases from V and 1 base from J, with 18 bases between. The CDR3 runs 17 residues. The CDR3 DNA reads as TGTGCCAGCAGCCCCTCAAGGGGGGCAAGGTCCTACAATGAGCAGTTCTTC. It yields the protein CASSPSRGARSYNEQFF. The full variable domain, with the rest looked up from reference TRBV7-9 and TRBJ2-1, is DTGVSQNPRHKITKRGQNVTFRCDPISEHNRLYWYRQTLGQGPEFLTYFQNEAQLEKSRLLSDRFSAERPKGSFSTLEIQRTEQGDSAMYLCASSPSRGARSYNEQFFGPGTRLTVL.

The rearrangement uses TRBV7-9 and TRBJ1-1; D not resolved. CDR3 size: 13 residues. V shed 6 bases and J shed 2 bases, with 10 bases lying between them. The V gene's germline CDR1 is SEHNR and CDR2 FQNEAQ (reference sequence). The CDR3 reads CASSRDLNTEAFF. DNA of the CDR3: TGTGCCAGCAGTAGAGACCTTAACACTGAAGCTTTCTTT.

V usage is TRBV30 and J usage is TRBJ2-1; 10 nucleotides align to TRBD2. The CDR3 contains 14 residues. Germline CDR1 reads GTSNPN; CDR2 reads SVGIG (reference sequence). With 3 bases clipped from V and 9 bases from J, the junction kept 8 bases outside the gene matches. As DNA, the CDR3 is TGTGCCTGGAGCTATCTAGCGGGGGTTGTTGAGCAGTTCTTC. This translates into CAWSYLAGVVEQFF.

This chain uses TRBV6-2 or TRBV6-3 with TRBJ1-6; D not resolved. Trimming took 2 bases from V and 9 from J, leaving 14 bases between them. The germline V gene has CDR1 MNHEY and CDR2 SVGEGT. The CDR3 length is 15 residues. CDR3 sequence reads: CASSYLGDLSSPLHF. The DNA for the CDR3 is TGTGCCAGCAGTTACCTCGGAGACTTGAGTTCACCCCTCCACTTT.

The CDR3 DNA reads TGTGCCAGCAGCTCCAAGGACCTACGGATAGAGACCCAGTACTTC. Its protein product is CASSSKDLRIETQYF. The genes are TRBV9 and TRBJ2-5; D is undetermined. Trimming removed 4 bases from V and 4 bases from J, with 17 bases in between. The CDR3 extends over 15 amino acids. CDR1 is SGDLS, CDR2 YYNGEE, per germline.

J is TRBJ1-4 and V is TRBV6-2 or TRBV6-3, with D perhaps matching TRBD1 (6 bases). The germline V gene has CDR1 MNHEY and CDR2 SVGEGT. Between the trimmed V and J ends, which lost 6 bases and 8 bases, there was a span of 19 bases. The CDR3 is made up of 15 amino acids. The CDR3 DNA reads TGTGCCAGCAGCCCCAACAGGGCTTTGAGCGAAAAACTGTTTTTT. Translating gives CASSPNRALSEKLFF.

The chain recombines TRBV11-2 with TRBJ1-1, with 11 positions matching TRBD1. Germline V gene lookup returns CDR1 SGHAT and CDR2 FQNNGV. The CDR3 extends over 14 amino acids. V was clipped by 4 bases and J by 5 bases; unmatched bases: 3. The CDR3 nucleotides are TGTGCCAGCAGCTCTAGGGACAGGGGGACTGAAGCTTTCTTT. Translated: CASSSRDRGTEAFF.

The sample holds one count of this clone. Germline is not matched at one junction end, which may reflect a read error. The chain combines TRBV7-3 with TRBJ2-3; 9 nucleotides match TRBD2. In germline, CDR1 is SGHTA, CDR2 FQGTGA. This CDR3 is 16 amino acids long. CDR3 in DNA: TGTGCCAGCGCCCTCTCGGGGCGGGGGGGCACACATACGCAGTATTTT. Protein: CASALSGRGGTHTQYF.

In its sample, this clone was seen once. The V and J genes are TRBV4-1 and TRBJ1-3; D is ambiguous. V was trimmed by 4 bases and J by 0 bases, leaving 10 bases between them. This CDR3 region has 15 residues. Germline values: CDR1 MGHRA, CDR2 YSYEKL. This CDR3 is CASSPQIDSGNTIYF. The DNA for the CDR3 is TGCGCCAGCAGCCCTCAGATTGACTCTGGAAACACCATATATTTT.

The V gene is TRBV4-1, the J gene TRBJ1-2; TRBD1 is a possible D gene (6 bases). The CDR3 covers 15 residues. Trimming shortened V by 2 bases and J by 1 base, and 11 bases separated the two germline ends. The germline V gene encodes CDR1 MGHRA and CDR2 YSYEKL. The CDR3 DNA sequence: TGCGCCAGCAGCCAATTCCCAGGGGATAACTATGGCTACACCTTC. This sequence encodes CASSQFPGDNYGYTF.

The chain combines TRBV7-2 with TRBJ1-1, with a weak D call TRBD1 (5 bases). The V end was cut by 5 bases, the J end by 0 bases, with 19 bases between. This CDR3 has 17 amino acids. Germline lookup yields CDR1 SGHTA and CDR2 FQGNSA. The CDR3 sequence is CASSPQLYRGMNTEAFF. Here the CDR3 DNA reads TGTGCCAGCAGCCCGCAATTGTATCGGGGGATGAACACTGAAGCTTTCTTT.

CDR3 in amino acids: CASSPEPDGSFSGNTIYF. The CDR3 bases are TGTGCCAGCAGCCCAGAACCGGACGGATCCTTCTCTGGAAACACCATATATTTT. The J gene is TRBJ1-3, the V gene TRBV4-2; D not resolved. Looked up from germline, CDR1 is LGHNA and CDR2 is YNFKEQ. The CDR3 covers 18 residues. V was pared by 4 bases and J by 0 bases, with 19 bases between.

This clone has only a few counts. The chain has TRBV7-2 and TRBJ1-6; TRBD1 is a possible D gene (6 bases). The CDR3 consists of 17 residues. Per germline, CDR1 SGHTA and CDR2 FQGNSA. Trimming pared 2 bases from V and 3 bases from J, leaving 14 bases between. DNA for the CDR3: TGTGCCAGCAGCTTAAAGGGGGGGGGCTTCTATAATTCACCCCTCCACTTT. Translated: CASSLKGGGFYNSPLHF. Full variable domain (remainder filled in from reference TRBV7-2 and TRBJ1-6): GAGVSQSPSNKVTEKGKDVELRCDPISGHTALYWYRQSLGQGLEFLIYFQGNSAPDKSGLPSDRFSAERTGGSVSTLTIQRTQQEDSAVYLCASSLKGGGFYNSPLHFGNGTRLTVT.

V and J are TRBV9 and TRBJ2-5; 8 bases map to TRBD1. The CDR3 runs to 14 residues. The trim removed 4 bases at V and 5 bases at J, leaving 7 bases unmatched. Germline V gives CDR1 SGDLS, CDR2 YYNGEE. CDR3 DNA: TGTGCCAGCAGCAAACGGACAGGGTCCGAGACCCAGTACTTC. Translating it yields CASSKRTGSETQYF. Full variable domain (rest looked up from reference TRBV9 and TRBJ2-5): DSGVTQTPKHLITATGQRVTLRCSPRSGDLSVYWYQQSLDQGLQFLIQYYNGEERAKGNILERFSAQQFPDLHSELNLSSLELGDSALYFCASSKRTGSETQYFGPGTRLLVL.

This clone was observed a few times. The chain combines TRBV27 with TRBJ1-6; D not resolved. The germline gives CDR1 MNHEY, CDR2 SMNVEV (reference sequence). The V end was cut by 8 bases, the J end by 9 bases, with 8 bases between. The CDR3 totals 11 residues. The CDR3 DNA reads TGTGCCAGCGGTACCGGTTCACCCCTCCACTTT. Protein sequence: CASGTGSPLHF.

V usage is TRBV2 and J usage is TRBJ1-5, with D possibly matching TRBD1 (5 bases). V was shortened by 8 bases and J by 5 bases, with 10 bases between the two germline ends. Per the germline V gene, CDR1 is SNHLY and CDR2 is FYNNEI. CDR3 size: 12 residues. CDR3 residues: CASGGGYQPQHF. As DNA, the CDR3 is TGTGCCAGCGGCGGGGGGTATCAGCCCCAGCATTTT.

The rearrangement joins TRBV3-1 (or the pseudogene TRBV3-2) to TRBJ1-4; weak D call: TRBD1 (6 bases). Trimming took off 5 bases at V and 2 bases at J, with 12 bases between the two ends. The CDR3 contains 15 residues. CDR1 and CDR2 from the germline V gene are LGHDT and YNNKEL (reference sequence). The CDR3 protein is CASSAWDITNEKLFF. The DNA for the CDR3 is TGTGCCAGCAGCGCCTGGGACATTACTAATGAAAAACTGTTTTTT.

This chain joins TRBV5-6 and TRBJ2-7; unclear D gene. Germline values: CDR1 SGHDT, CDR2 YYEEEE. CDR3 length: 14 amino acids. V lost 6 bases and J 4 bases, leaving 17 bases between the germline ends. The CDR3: CASTSPRMYYEQYF. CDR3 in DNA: TGTGCCAGCACCTCCCCTCGCATGTATTACGAGCAGTACTTC.

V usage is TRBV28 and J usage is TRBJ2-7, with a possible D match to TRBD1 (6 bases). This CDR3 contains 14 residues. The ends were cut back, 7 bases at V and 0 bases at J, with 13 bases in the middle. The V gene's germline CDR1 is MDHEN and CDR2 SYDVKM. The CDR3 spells CASTDRRTSYEQYF. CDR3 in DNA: TGTGCCAGCACCGACAGGCGGACCTCCTACGAGCAGTACTTC.